The clone carrying this T cell receptor (beta chain) was seen a handful of times. A much larger clonotype is one base distant, so this may be a read error. This sample was included in a study of T cells in Graves' hyperthyroidism and ophthalmopathy. RNA transcripts gave rise to amplified TCR beta CDR3 regions. Using the HTBI primer set, a first-round RT-PCR was run on the TCR CDR3. Each CDR3 protein gets one entry after TCRdb re-called the multiplex PCR reads with MiXCR. The data contain fewer than 250,000 distinct CDR3 sequences, over 15% of them singletons. The CDR3 is 14 amino acids. Germline V gene sequence: CDR1 WSHSY, CDR2 SAAADI.

Sequenced input: blood. The clonotype comes from a man aged 50-59 years with Graves' hyperthyroidism. The V call is TRBV10-2, the J call TRBJ2-7; a possible D gene is TRBD1 (6 bases). CDR3 sequence (DNA): TGCGCCAGCAGTGAGTTGGGACACTCCCACGAGCAGTACTTC. It codes for CASSELGHSHEQYF.